These 29 T cell receptor beta chains share one sample of origin, sequenced in a study of blood T cell repertoires in COVID-19. Assay: immunoSEQ multiplex PCR; the TCRdb copy retains only in-frame clones and omits some. The table includes 130,000 to 150,000 clones, 87% detected once. The sample taken for sequencing was PBMCs or T cells enriched from blood (not recorded which). The receptors derive from a man aged 55 to 70 who had recovered from COVID-19.

The chain has TRBV7-8 and TRBJ1-2; unclear D gene. The V gene's germline CDR1 is SGHVS and CDR2 FQNEAQ. CDR3 size: 16 residues. The V gene lost 1 base and the J gene lost 3 bases, with 15 bases spanning the gap. CDR3 sequence reads: CASSLGRAPRDYGYTF. CDR3 DNA sequence: TGTGCCAGCAGCTTAGGGCGGGCCCCTCGGGACTATGGCTACACCTTC.

The V and J genes are TRBV28 and TRBJ1-5, with TRBD1 as a possible D gene (5 bases). The CDR3 contains 14 residues. V dropped 2 bases and J dropped 8 bases, with 13 bases sitting between them. Looked up from germline, CDR1 is MDHEN and CDR2 is SYDVKM. For the CDR3, the DNA is TGTGCCAGCAGTTTAAGGGGATCCCCCAAGCCCCAGCATTTT. This encodes CASSLRGSPKPQHF.

This clone was seen only once. The gene calls are TRBV18 and TRBJ2-3; 11 positions agree with TRBD2. Germline V gene data show CDR1 as KGHSH and CDR2 as LQKENI. With 1 base clipped from V and 2 bases from J, the junction kept 5 bases outside the gene matches. The CDR3 runs to 17 residues. The CDR3 DNA follows: TGTGCCAGCTCACCACTCGTAGCGGGGGGGCTCACAGATACGCAGTATTTT. Its translation is CASSPLVAGGLTDTQYF.

The V and J genes are TRBV4-1 and TRBJ1-5; D is unclear. V lost 1 base and J lost 0, with 16 bases in between. The CDR3 spans 18 residues. Germline CDR1 is MGHRA and CDR2 is YSYEKL. CDR3 amino acids: CASSQVFQSMASNQPQHF. CDR3 sequence (DNA): TGCGCCAGCAGCCAAGTTTTCCAGTCAATGGCTAGCAATCAGCCCCAGCATTTT.

The chain combines TRBV18 with TRBJ2-7; the D gene is possibly TRBD1 (5 bases). Germline-derived CDR1 and CDR2 are KGHSH and LQKENI. Trimming left V 3 bases short and J 3 bases short, with 15 bases between. The CDR3 spans 15 residues. CDR3 DNA: TGTGCCAGCTCACCCAGGGAAGGCGGTAACTACGAGCAGTACTTC. Protein: CASSPREGGNYEQYF.

The chain couples TRBV3-1 (or the pseudogene TRBV3-2) to TRBJ1-2; TRBD1 matches 7 bases. The germline gives CDR1 LGHDT, CDR2 YNNKEL (reference sequence). V shed 4 bases and J 5 bases; nucleotides not matched to a gene: 7. This CDR3 is built from 14 residues. The CDR3 region is CASSPRTGLYGYTF. CDR3 in DNA: TGTGCCAGCAGCCCACGGACAGGATTGTATGGCTACACCTTC.

This chain joins TRBV12-3 or TRBV12-4 and TRBJ1-1; the D is unclear. The CDR3 runs to 13 residues. Trimming cost V 5 bases and J 1 base, with 8 bases left between them. CDR3 bases: TGTGCCAGCAGTCTCCGACAGAACACTGAAGCTTTCTTT. Translating it yields CASSLRQNTEAFF.

The chain uses TRBV6-5 and TRBJ2-7; D gene ambiguous. This CDR3 is 14 amino acids long. V was cut by 7 bases and J by 5 bases, with 18 bases left in between. Looked up from germline, CDR1 is MNHEY and CDR2 is SVGAGI. The CDR3 loop reads CASNLRKTLHEQYF. The CDR3 DNA is TGTGCCAGCAACCTCAGGAAGACCTTGCACGAGCAGTACTTC.

This chain connects TRBV21-1 to TRBJ2-7; the table's TRBD1 call for D was not verified on the DNA. TRBV21-1 is deemed a pseudogene. This CDR3 region has 14 residues. The CDR3 region is CAQTSRTGEREQYF. The DNA for the CDR3 is TGTGCCCAAACATCCAGGACAGGGGAGAGGGAGCAGTACTTC.

The genes are TRBV4-1 and TRBJ1-5, with TRBD1 matching over 7 bases. Trimming at V came to 2 bases and at J to 2 bases, leaving 15 bases not matched to a gene. Germline-derived CDR1 and CDR2 are MGHRA and YSYEKL. CDR3 length equals 19 residues. In DNA form, the CDR3 reads TGCGCCAGCAGCCAAATGGTTTCTTTCGGGACAGCGGGCAATCAGCCCCAGCATTTT. Translated: CASSQMVSFGTAGNQPQHF.

The chain links TRBV27 to TRBJ2-7; maybe TRBD2 (5 bases). V shed 6 bases and J shed 6 bases, with 9 bases lying between them. Germline V gene lookup returns CDR1 MNHEY and CDR2 SMNVEV (reference sequence). There are 11 residues in the CDR3. CDR3 nucleotide sequence: TGTGCCAGCAGCCAGGCGGGCGAGCAGTACTTC. It translates to CASSQAGEQYF.

The sample holds a few counts of this clone. Other DNA sequences in the sample encode the same CDR3. J is TRBJ2-7 and V is TRBV2; possibly TRBD2 for D (6 bases). The CDR3 runs to 12 residues. V lost 6 bases, J lost 0 bases, and 6 bases lay in between. CDR1 is SNHLY, CDR2 FYNNEI, per germline. Written as DNA, the CDR3 is TGTGCCAGCAGGGGAGGCTCCTACGAGCAGTACTTC. This translates into CASRGGSYEQYF.

The chain recombines TRBV19 with TRBJ2-7; 8 positions agree with TRBD1. The germline CDR1 and CDR2 sequences are LNHDA and SQIVND (reference sequence). The V gene end was trimmed by 3 bases and the J gene end by 2 bases; junction bases not matched to a gene: 6. CDR3 length: 15 residues. The CDR3 reads CASSIVGTGAYEQYF. The CDR3 DNA follows: TGTGCCAGTAGTATCGTCGGGACAGGAGCCTACGAGCAGTACTTC.

The chain combines TRBV27 with TRBJ2-2; 8 positions match TRBD2. V shed 5 bases, J shed 3 bases, and the junction held 8 bases outside the gene matches. This CDR3 spans 16 amino acids. Per the germline V gene, CDR1 is MNHEY and CDR2 is SMNVEV (reference sequence). CDR3 sequence (DNA): TGTGCCAGCAGTCTGCAGCCGGGACTAGACACCGGGGAGCTGTTTTTT. Translating it yields CASSLQPGLDTGELFF.

The chain is built from TRBV5-4 and TRBJ2-1; no firm D call. Trimming cost V 0 bases and J 7 bases, with 8 bases left between them. The germline CDR1 and CDR2 sequences are SGHNT and YYREEE (reference sequence). The CDR3 loop spans 13 amino acids. For the CDR3, the DNA is TGTGCCAGCAGCTTGGAGAAGAGAAATGAGCAGTTCTTC. Protein sequence: CASSLEKRNEQFF.

The V gene is TRBV30, the J gene TRBJ2-2; perhaps TRBD2 as D (7 bases). Trimming shortened V by 2 bases and J by 1 base, and 8 bases separated the two germline ends. Looked up from germline, CDR1 is GTSNPN and CDR2 is SVGIG (reference sequence). CDR3 length: 14 residues. CDR3 nucleotides: TGTGCCTGGAGTAGGGGGGGGAACACCGGGGAGCTGTTTTTT. It codes for CAWSRGGNTGELFF.

The rearrangement uses TRBV11-1 and TRBJ2-1; 7 bases fit TRBD2. The trim removed 3 bases at V and 5 bases at J, leaving 10 bases unmatched. Germline loops: CDR1 SGHAT, CDR2 FQDESV (reference sequence). This CDR3 is 16 amino acids long. CDR3 sequence (DNA): TGTGCCAGCAGCTTCAAGGGAGGGTTATTGCACAATGAGCAGTTCTTC. It specifies CASSFKGGLLHNEQFF.

This clone was seen just once. This chain uses TRBV12-3 or TRBV12-4 with TRBJ1-2; D is ambiguous. The CDR3 has 13 amino acids. V gave up 7 bases and J gave up 0 bases, with 9 bases separating them. In DNA form, the CDR3 reads TGTGCCAGCACCTCAACAGCTAACTATGGCTACACCTTC. It is translated as CASTSTANYGYTF.

V usage is TRBV29-1 and J usage is TRBJ1-1, with 9 bases matching TRBD1. V was clipped by 3 bases and J by 4 bases; unmatched bases: 0. CDR1 SQVTM and CDR2 ANQGSEA come from the germline V gene. The CDR3 has 12 amino acids. CDR3 in DNA: TGCAGCGTTGAGGGACAGGGCACTGAAGCTTTCTTT. Its protein is CSVEGQGTEAFF.

This clone has a handful of counts. The gene calls are TRBV18 and TRBJ1-2; 8 bases fit TRBD1. CDR1 and CDR2 from the germline V gene are KGHSH and LQKENI. This CDR3 is 14 amino acids long. The J segment lost 7 bases and the V segment lost 3 bases, leaving 7 bases of the junction unmatched. CDR3 sequence (DNA): TGTGCCAGCTCACCTGCCGGACAGGGTGGTGGCTACACCTTC. Protein product: CASSPAGQGGGYTF.

This rearrangement joins TRBV6-5 to TRBJ2-1, with TRBD2 identical over 8 bases. This CDR3 is built from 15 residues. V shed 6 bases and J 0 bases; nucleotides not matched to a gene: 4. Germline V gene sequence: CDR1 MNHEY, CDR2 SVGAGI. The DNA for the CDR3 is TGTGCCAGCAGACTAAGCGGGAGCTCCTACAATGAGCAGTTCTTC. Its translation is CASRLSGSSYNEQFF.

V and J are TRBV28 and TRBJ1-5; 7 positions agree with TRBD1. Germline values: CDR1 MDHEN, CDR2 SYDVKM. The CDR3 contains 18 residues. With 4 bases clipped from V and 3 bases from J, the junction kept 15 bases outside the gene matches. CDR3 coding DNA: TGTGCCAGCAGTTGGGTTTTTACAGGGGTAAGGAACAATCAGCCCCAGCATTTT. This codes for CASSWVFTGVRNNQPQHF.

This chain joins TRBV5-6 and TRBJ2-1, with 10 bases matching TRBD2. Germline CDR1 is SGHDT and CDR2 is YYEEEE. The CDR3 is 15 amino acids. V was pared by 4 bases and J by 2 bases, with 3 bases of the junction left unmatched. CDR3 nucleotide sequence: TGTGCCAGCAGCCCAGGACTAGCGGCCTACAATGAGCAGTTCTTC. Protein sequence: CASSPGLAAYNEQFF.

This clone appeared a few times. The V gene is TRBV7-8, the J gene TRBJ2-2, with a possible D match to TRBD1 (6 bases). Germline CDR1 and CDR2: SGHVS and FQNEAQ. The CDR3 length is 16 residues. Trimming left V 4 bases short and J 5 bases short, with 17 bases between. Written as DNA, the CDR3 is TGTGCCAGCAGCTCCTGGACAACCCAGGGGACCGGGGAGCTGTTTTTT. Translated: CASSSWTTQGTGELFF. Filled out from reference TRBV7-8 and TRBJ2-2, the complete variable domain reads GAGVSQSPRYKVAKRGQDVALRCDPISGHVSLFWYQQALGQGPEFLTYFQNEAQLDKSGLPSDRFFAERPEGSVSTLKIQRTQQEDSAVYLCASSSWTTQGTGELFFGEGSRLTVL.

V is TRBV2 and J is TRBJ1-3, with unresolved D. V was clipped by 2 bases and J by 4 bases, with 6 bases between them. There are 13 residues in the CDR3. Germline loops: CDR1 SNHLY, CDR2 FYNNEI. The CDR3 DNA reads as TGTGCCAGCAGTGAAACAGTCGGAAACACCATATATTTT. Translation: CASSETVGNTIYF. The entire variable domain, with the rest obtained from reference TRBV2 and TRBJ1-3, is as follows: EPEVTQTPSHQVTQMGQEVILRCVPISNHLYFYWYRQILGQKVEFLVSFYNNEISEKSEIFDDQFSVERPDGSNFTLKIRSTKLEDSAMYFCASSETVGNTIYFGEGSWLTVV.

The sample holds one count of this clone. V gene TRBV18 combines with J gene TRBJ1-2; D is perhaps TRBD1 (5 bases). The germline gives CDR1 KGHSH, CDR2 LQKENI. Trimming left V 5 bases short and J 5 bases short, with 12 bases between. The CDR3 contains 13 residues. The CDR3 sequence: CASSNRDSYGYTF. CDR3 nucleotides: TGTGCCAGCTCAAACCGGGACTCTTATGGCTACACCTTC.

The chain recombines TRBV24-1 with TRBJ1-5; D ambiguous. Looked up from germline, CDR1 is KGHDR and CDR2 is SFDVKD. The CDR3 is made up of 12 amino acids. V was trimmed by 5 bases and J by 10 bases, leaving 11 bases between them. This chain's CDR3 is CATSGPQDPQHF. In DNA, the CDR3 is TGTGCCACCAGTGGCCCGCAGGATCCCCAGCATTTT.

The CDR3 here is CASSARTGISGELFF. The CDR3 DNA follows: TGTGCCAGCAGTGCACGGACAGGGATCTCGGGGGAGCTGTTTTTT. The chain combines TRBV25-1 with TRBJ2-2; 8 nucleotides line up with TRBD1. The CDR3 contains 15 residues. J gave up 8 bases and V 4 bases, and 9 bases lay outside the gene matches. Germline values: CDR1 MGHDK, CDR2 SYGVNS.

The gene calls are TRBV11-2 and TRBJ2-7; D is unclear. V lost 5 bases, J lost 3 bases, and 11 bases lay in between. CDR1 SGHAT and CDR2 FQNNGV come from the germline V gene. The CDR3 consists of 13 residues. The chain's CDR3 is CASSPGSYYEQYF. DNA for the CDR3: TGTGCCAGCAGCCCAGGATCTTACTACGAGCAGTACTTC.